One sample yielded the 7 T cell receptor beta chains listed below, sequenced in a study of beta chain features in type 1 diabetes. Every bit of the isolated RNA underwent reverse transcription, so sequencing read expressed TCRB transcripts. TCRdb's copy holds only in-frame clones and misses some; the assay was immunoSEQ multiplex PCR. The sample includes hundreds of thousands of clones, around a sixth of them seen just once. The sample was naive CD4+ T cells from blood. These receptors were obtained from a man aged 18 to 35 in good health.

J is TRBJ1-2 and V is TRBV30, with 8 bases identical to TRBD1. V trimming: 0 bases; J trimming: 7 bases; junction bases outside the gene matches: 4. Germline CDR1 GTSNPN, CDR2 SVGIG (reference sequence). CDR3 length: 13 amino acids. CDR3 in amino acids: CAWSVGQGAGYTF. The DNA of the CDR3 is TGTGCCTGGAGTGTAGGACAGGGTGCTGGCTACACCTTC.

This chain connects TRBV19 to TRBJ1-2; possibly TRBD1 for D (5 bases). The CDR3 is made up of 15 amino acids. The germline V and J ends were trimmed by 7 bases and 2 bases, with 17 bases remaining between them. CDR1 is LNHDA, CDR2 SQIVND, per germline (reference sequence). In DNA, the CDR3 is TGTGCCAGTACCGATACAGGTCCCCTCAACTATGGCTACACCTTC. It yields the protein CASTDTGPLNYGYTF.

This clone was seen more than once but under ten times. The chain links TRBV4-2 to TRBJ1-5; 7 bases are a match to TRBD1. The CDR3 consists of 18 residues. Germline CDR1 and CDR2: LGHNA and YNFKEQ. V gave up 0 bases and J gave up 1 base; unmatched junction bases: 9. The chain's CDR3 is CASSQESIPGGSNQPQHF. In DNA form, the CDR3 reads TGTGCCAGCAGCCAAGAATCAATCCCAGGGGGAAGCAATCAGCCCCAGCATTTT.

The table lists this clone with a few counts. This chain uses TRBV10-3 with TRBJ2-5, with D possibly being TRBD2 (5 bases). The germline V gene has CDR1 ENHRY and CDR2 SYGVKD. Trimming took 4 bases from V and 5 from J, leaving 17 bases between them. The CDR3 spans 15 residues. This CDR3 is CAISGGPRKAETQYF. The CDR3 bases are TGTGCCATCAGTGGCGGGCCCCGAAAGGCCGAGACCCAGTACTTC.

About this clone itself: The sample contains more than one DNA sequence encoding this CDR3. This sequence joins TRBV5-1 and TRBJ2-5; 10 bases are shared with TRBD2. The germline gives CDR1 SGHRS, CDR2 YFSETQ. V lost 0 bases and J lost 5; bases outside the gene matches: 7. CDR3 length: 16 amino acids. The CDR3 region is CASSLDASGGRETQYF. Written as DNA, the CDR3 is TGCGCCAGCAGCTTGGATGCTAGCGGGGGTCGGGAGACCCAGTACTTC.

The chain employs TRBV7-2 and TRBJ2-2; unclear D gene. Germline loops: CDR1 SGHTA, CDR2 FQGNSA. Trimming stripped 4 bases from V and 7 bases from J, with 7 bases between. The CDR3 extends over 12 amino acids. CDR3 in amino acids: CASSSINGELFF. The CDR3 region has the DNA TGTGCCAGCAGCTCCATAAACGGGGAGCTGTTTTTT.

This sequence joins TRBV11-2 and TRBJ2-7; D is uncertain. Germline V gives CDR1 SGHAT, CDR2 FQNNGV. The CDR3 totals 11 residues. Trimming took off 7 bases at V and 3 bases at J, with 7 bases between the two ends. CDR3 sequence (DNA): TGTGCCAGCACCCTCAGCTACGAGCAGTACTTC. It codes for CASTLSYEQYF. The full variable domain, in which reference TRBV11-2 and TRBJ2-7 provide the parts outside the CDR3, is EAGVAQSPRYKIIEKRQSVAFWCNPISGHATLYWYQQILGQGPKLLIQFQNNGVVDDSQLPKDRFSAERLKGVDSTLKIQPAKLEDSAVYLCASTLSYEQYFGPGTRLTVT.